The clone carrying this T cell receptor beta chain was recorded many times. Its antigen is undetermined. The data belong to a study of T cells in Graves' hyperthyroidism and ophthalmopathy. Background on the study: Peripheral blood samples were taken at initial diagnosis, prior to any treatment.

Study-wide points: Ophthalmopathy was separated from stable hyperthyroidism by a 13 V-J model.

The CDR3 has 13 amino acids. Between the trimmed V and J ends, which lost 8 bases and 1 base, there was a span of 11 bases. Germline CDR1 and CDR2: LGHNT and FRNRAP. In the ophthalmopathy cohort, Clinical Activity Score was at least 3, NOSPECS grade at least 4, and duration under 3 months. For the diagnoses, clinical symptoms, serum thyroxine and TRAb, thyroid ultrasound and orbital computed tomography were used. TCR beta CDR3 regions were amplified from RNA. HTBI primers were used for first-round RT-PCR of the TCR CDR3. One entry per CDR3 protein, called by TCRdb with MiXCR from the multiplex PCR reads. Of hundreds of thousands of distinct CDR3 sequences in the sample, about 20% were seen once.

The chain is built from TRBV12-5 and TRBJ1-1; no clear D gene. This sequence was found in a woman in her sixties or seventies with Graves' ophthalmopathy. Sequences were obtained from blood. The CDR3 coding sequence is TGTGCTAGTCATTGGGCAGAGAACACTGAAGCTTTCTTT. Its translation is CASHWAENTEAFF.